The 4 T cell receptor beta chains below all came from one sample that was sequenced in a study of human T cells and chemical hapten exposure. Time point: patch test 2, 6 weeks after DPC sensitization. The treatment denotes: therapeutic diphenylcyclopropenone sensitization with weekly scalp DPC. A single record per CDR3 protein comes from TCRdb applying MiXCR to the RACE reads. The table lists 330,000 or so distinct CDR3 sequences, more than 5% of them singletons. This specimen consisted of whole blood, obtained in connection with sensitization to the hapten diphenylcyclopropenone (DPC). The receptors originated from a woman aged 18-30 years with alopecia areata. Some clones in this sample may be carry-over from other donors' samples.

This clonotype was observed a handful of times. The chain carries TRBV6-5 and TRBJ1-1; D is possibly TRBD1 (5 bases). Trimming stripped 7 bases from V and 3 bases from J, with 15 bases between. The germline V gene has CDR1 MNHEY and CDR2 SVGAGI. The CDR3 consists of 14 residues. The CDR3: CASTRWGSDTEAFF. CDR3 in DNA: TGTGCCAGCACCCGGTGGGGGTCGGACACTGAAGCTTTCTTT.

The chain joins TRBV7-9 to TRBJ2-3; 13 bases fit TRBD2. With 5 bases clipped from V and 8 bases from J, the junction kept 10 bases outside the gene matches. Germline V gives CDR1 SEHNR, CDR2 FQNEAQ (reference sequence). This CDR3 comprises 16 residues. The CDR3 sequence is CASSPWTSGGEGTQYF. In nucleotides, the CDR3 is TGTGCCAGCAGCCCCTGGACTAGCGGGGGCGAGGGTACGCAGTATTTT.

The chain combines TRBV20-1 with TRBJ2-7; TRBD1 aligns across 7 bases. Looked up from germline, CDR1 is DFQATT and CDR2 is SNEGSKA (reference sequence). CDR3 size: 13 residues. Trimming removed 7 bases from V and 0 bases from J; junction bases left unmatched: 6. CDR3 sequence reads: CSGSRDSSYEQYF. CDR3 bases: TGCAGTGGGTCCCGGGACAGCTCCTACGAGCAGTACTTC.

This clonotype has a count of ten or more. V and J are TRBV7-2 and TRBJ1-5; D perhaps matches TRBD1 (5 bases). Per the germline V gene, CDR1 is SGHTA and CDR2 is FQGNSA. V lost 5 bases, J lost 3 bases, and 8 bases lay in between. CDR3 size: 13 residues. CDR3 coding DNA: TGTGCCAGCAGCCAACAGGTCAATCAGCCCCAGCATTTT. Protein sequence: CASSQQVNQPQHF.